This T cell receptor (beta chain) is from a study of PD-1 blockade in classical Hodgkin lymphoma. The CDR3 has 16 amino acids. Points from the study as a whole: Patients who responded completely had about the same baseline diversity as newly diagnosed patients. The study found that TCR diversity rose significantly by C4D1 in CD4+ but not CD8+ cells. Patients with an early start, nivolumab under 1 year after ASCT, were excluded.

Note on this clone: Antigen unknown.

The method was immunoSEQ multiplex PCR; TCRdb's version includes in-frame clones alone and lacks a portion of them. Of some 41,000 clones in the sample, roughly 72% were seen once. All patients experienced relapse after autologous stem cell transplantation, and brentuximab vedotin exposure was variable. The sample here was peripheral blood mononuclear cells (PBMCs), taken before the second cycle of nivolumab. This receptor was taken from a human donor with classical Hodgkin lymphoma. V and J are TRBV21-1 and TRBJ1-2; no DNA check was done on the table's D call, TRBD1. TRBV21-1 is a recognized pseudogene. The CDR3 here is CASSSLGKDSVYGYTF. As DNA, the CDR3 is TGTGCCAGCAGCAGCCTCGGAAAGGACAGCGTTTATGGCTACACCTTC.